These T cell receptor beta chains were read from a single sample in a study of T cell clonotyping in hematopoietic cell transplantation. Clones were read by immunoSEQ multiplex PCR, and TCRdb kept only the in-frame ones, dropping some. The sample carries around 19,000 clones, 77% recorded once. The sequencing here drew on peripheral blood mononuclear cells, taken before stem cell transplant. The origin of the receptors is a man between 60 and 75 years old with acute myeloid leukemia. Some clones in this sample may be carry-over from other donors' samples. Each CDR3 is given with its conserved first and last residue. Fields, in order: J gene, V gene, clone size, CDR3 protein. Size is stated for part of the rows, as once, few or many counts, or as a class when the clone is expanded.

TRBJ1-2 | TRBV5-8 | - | CASSQDGAINYGYTF
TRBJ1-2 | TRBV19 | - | CASSTSLPF
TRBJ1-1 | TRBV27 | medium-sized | CASSLPPPNTEAFF
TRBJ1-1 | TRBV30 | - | CAWSVRNYGKAFF
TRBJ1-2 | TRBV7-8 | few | CASSYAGGEGGYTF
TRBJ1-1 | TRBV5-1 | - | CASSLVGMNTEAFF
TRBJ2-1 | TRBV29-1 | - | CSVGDLGNEQFF
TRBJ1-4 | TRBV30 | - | CAWSGGTVVEKLFF
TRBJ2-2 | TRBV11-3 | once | CASSPPSGENTGELFF
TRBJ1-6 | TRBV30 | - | CAWRLPGPRGSPLHF
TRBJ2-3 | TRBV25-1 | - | CASSALSDSTDTQYF
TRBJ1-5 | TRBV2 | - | CASNRDSNQPQHF
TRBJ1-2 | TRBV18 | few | CASSPPAPSGYTF
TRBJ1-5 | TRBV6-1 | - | CASSLQGDQPQHF
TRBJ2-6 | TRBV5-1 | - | CASSGGRDGSGANVLTF